This T cell receptor (beta chain) was captured in a study of shared T cell receptors in the human thymus. Assay used: immunoSEQ multiplex PCR; TCRdb lists only in-frame clones, some missing. The top ten hold 0.02% of the sample, which has about 380,000 clones, around 95% seen once. Germline assignment: CDR1 GTSNPN and CDR2 SVGIG (reference sequence). The CDR3 runs to 15 residues. The chain employs TRBV30 and TRBJ2-5; TRBD2 agrees at 11 bases. The J call is uncertain, as TRBJ2-7 better fits the DNA end. Sequenced input: thymocytes. The origin of this receptor is a human donor. The CDR3 region has the DNA TGTGCCTGGAACCTGGGACTAGCGGATCCCTACGAGCAGTACTTC. This sequence encodes CAWNLGLADPYEQYF.